Listed here are 13 T cell receptor beta chains from one sample, sequenced in a study of beta chain features in type 1 diabetes. Expressed TCRB transcripts got sequenced, as all isolated RNA was reverse transcribed. Measured with immunoSEQ multiplex PCR; TCRdb has only the in-frame clones, and not every one. The sample shows hundreds of thousands of clones, roughly 30% of them seen only once. Sequencing input: naive CD4+ T cells from blood. These receptors all come from a man aged 18 to 30 in good health.

This clone has just a few counts. The chain couples TRBV29-1 to TRBJ2-7; no firm D call. V lost 2 bases and J lost 2, with 7 bases in between. CDR1 and CDR2 from the germline V gene are SQVTM and ANQGSEA. The CDR3 is made up of 12 amino acids. The CDR3 region is CSVELATYEQYF. The DNA for the CDR3 is TGCAGCGTTGAACTGGCCACCTACGAGCAGTACTTC.

This clone was seen once. At one of its ends the junction is not consistent with the germline gene, which may arise from a read error. The chain carries TRBV28 and TRBJ2-4; 7 bases are a match to TRBD2. Germline CDR1 is MDHEN and CDR2 is SYDVKM. The length of the CDR3 is 12 residues. DNA of the CDR3: TGTGCCAGCAGTCCCCCGGGACTAATGGTTCACTTC. Translating gives CASSPPGLMVHF.

This sequence joins TRBV2 and TRBJ2-3, with 10 bases identical to TRBD1. CDR1 is SNHLY and CDR2 is FYNNEI in the germline V gene. This CDR3 has 15 amino acids. With 3 bases clipped from V and 3 bases from J, the junction kept 3 bases outside the gene matches. The CDR3 sequence is CASSDTDRGTDTQYF. CDR3 coding DNA: TGTGCCAGCAGTGATACGGACAGGGGGACAGATACGCAGTATTTT. The whole variable domain, remainder taken from reference TRBV2 and TRBJ2-3, is EPEVTQTPSHQVTQMGQEVILRCVPISNHLYFYWYRQILGQKVEFLVSFYNNEISEKSEIFDDQFSVERPDGSNFTLKIRSTKLEDSAMYFCASSDTDRGTDTQYFGPGTRLTVL.

This clone was counted between two and nine times. The J gene is TRBJ2-7, the V gene TRBV19, with D maybe TRBD2 (5 bases). This CDR3 has 15 residues. Germline V gene lookup returns CDR1 LNHDA and CDR2 SQIVND (reference sequence). Trimming removed 3 bases at V and 0 bases at J, with 12 bases between. CDR3 bases: TGTGCCAGTAGTATTCGAGCGGAGAGCTCCTACGAGCAGTACTTC. This sequence encodes CASSIRAESSYEQYF.

This clone was seen a few times. V usage is TRBV2 and J usage is TRBJ2-3; D gene ambiguous. Germline-derived CDR1 and CDR2 are SNHLY and FYNNEI. The CDR3 has 14 residues. The V end lost 1 base, the J end lost 2 bases, and 7 bases lay between the germline ends. CDR3 in amino acids: CASSEVLSTDTQYF. The CDR3 bases are TGTGCCAGCAGTGAAGTTCTGTCCACAGATACGCAGTATTTT.

The V gene is TRBV6-1, the J gene TRBJ1-2, with D hard to call. CDR3 length equals 12 residues. Trimming took 0 bases from V and 9 from J, leaving 8 bases between them. Germline CDR1 MNHNS, CDR2 SASEGT. CDR3 protein: CASSEAWERYTF. The CDR3 region has the DNA TGTGCCAGCAGTGAAGCGTGGGAACGCTACACCTTC.

J is TRBJ2-2 and V is TRBV6-5; 8 bases match TRBD1. J was trimmed by 3 bases and V by 6 bases; bases with no gene match: 3. CDR1 is MNHEY, CDR2 SVGAGI, per germline. CDR3 length: 14 amino acids. CDR3 region: CASRTGAYTGELFF. The CDR3 nucleotides are TGTGCCAGCAGGACAGGGGCGTACACCGGGGAGCTGTTTTTT.

The gene calls are TRBV11-2 and TRBJ2-1; no definite D call. The V gene lost 4 bases and the J gene lost 5 bases, with 15 bases spanning the gap. The CDR3 totals 15 residues. In germline, CDR1 is SGHAT, CDR2 FQNNGV. CDR3 coding DNA: TGTGCCAGCAGCTCGCTTCGTGGGCGACACAATGAGCAGTTCTTC. This gives the protein CASSSLRGRHNEQFF.

The V gene is TRBV5-6, the J gene TRBJ2-1; weak D call: TRBD2 (6 bases). The V and J ends lost 7 bases and 0 bases respectively, with 17 bases between them. Germline V CDR1 and CDR2: SGHDT, YYEEEE. CDR3 length: 16 amino acids. Here the CDR3 DNA reads TGTGCCAGCGGTTCCCGCGCCGGGAGCTCCTACAATGAGCAGTTCTTC. Residues: CASGSRAGSSYNEQFF.

On this clone itself: The identical CDR3 is also encoded by other nucleotide sequences in the sample. This chain connects TRBV9 to TRBJ2-1, with 7 bases identical to TRBD2. With 0 bases clipped from V and 3 bases from J, the junction kept 3 bases outside the gene matches. The CDR3 loop spans 15 amino acids. In germline, CDR1 is SGDLS, CDR2 YYNGEE. CDR3 bases: TGTGCCAGCAGCGTAGGCGGGAGCGGCTACAATGAGCAGTTCTTC. Amino acids: CASSVGGSGYNEQFF.

A single count supports this clone. The chain couples TRBV30 to TRBJ2-7; D may be TRBD1 or TRBD2 (5 bases each). The CDR3 totals 13 residues. V lost 3 bases to trimming and J lost 4 bases, with 13 bases between them. The germline V gene has CDR1 GTSNPN and CDR2 SVGIG (reference sequence). DNA for the CDR3: TGTGCCTGGAGCCGTGGGACCGTATACGAGCAGTACTTC. This encodes CAWSRGTVYEQYF.

The chain carries TRBV4-2 and TRBJ2-4, with D perhaps TRBD2 (5 bases). V lost 2 bases and J 9 bases, leaving 14 bases between the germline ends. This CDR3 contains 14 residues. The germline V gene has CDR1 LGHNA and CDR2 YNFKEQ. CDR3 nucleotide sequence: TGTGCCAGCAGCCAATCGACTCCCACTAGCATTCAGTACTTC. Translated, it gives CASSQSTPTSIQYF.

V and J are TRBV9 and TRBJ2-2; D perhaps matches TRBD2 (5 bases). V dropped 5 bases and J dropped 1 base, with 9 bases sitting between them. This CDR3 is 14 amino acids long. CDR1 is SGDLS and CDR2 is YYNGEE in the germline V gene. The CDR3 protein is CASREGGNTGELFF. DNA of the CDR3: TGTGCCAGCAGGGAAGGAGGGAACACCGGGGAGCTGTTTTTT.